These 32 T cell receptor beta chains were all obtained from the same sample, sequenced in a study of shared clonotypes between healthy human individuals. Generated by immunoSEQ multiplex PCR, the TCRdb table keeps only in-frame clones and is missing some. The top ten hold around 0.13% of the sample, which has millions of clones, 85% to 95% seen once. Sequences were obtained from naive CD4+ T cells sorted from blood. Subset indicated: CD45RA+ positively selected. These TCRs come from a man between 18 and 35 years old in good health.

The chain has TRBV6-5 and TRBJ1-1; possible D gene TRBD1, 6 bases. With 6 bases removed from V and 0 bases from J, the gap between germline ends came to 14 bases. The length of the CDR3 is 15 residues. CDR1 is MNHEY, CDR2 SVGAGI, per germline. In DNA form, the CDR3 reads TGTGCCAGCAGAAGGGGGGTGAAGATGAACACTGAAGCTTTCTTT. Translated: CASRRGVKMNTEAFF.

This chain joins TRBV2 and TRBJ2-5; D is uncertain. This CDR3 is built from 13 residues. Germline CDR1 is SNHLY and CDR2 is FYNNEI. The germline V and J ends were trimmed by 7 bases and 5 bases, with 14 bases remaining between them. The CDR3 protein is CASKGGSGETQYF. CDR3 nucleotide sequence: TGTGCCAGCAAAGGCGGCTCCGGGGAGACCCAGTACTTC. Drawing the rest from reference TRBV2 and TRBJ2-5, the complete variable domain is EPEVTQTPSHQVTQMGQEVILRCVPISNHLYFYWYRQILGQKVEFLVSFYNNEISEKSEIFDDQFSVERPDGSNFTLKIRSTKLEDSAMYFCASKGGSGETQYFGPGTRLLVL.

The chain joins TRBV4-1 to TRBJ1-4; 9 nucleotides align to TRBD1. Trimming removed 6 bases from V and 11 bases from J; junction bases left unmatched: 4. CDR1 and CDR2 from the germline V gene are MGHRA and YSYEKL. The CDR3 spans 12 residues. The chain's CDR3 is CASRAGQGKLFF. CDR3 nucleotides: TGCGCCAGCAGGGCGGGACAGGGTAAACTGTTTTTT.

This rearrangement joins TRBV6-4 to TRBJ1-1; D perhaps matches TRBD1 (5 bases). Germline values: CDR1 MRHNA, CDR2 SNTAGT. This CDR3 spans 19 amino acids. Trimming removed 0 bases at V and 4 bases at J, with 24 bases between. CDR3 nucleotide sequence: TGTGCCAGCAGTGACTCGATCAATGCGCGAGGGGCGGTGAGCACTGAAGCTTTCTTT. Translation: CASSDSINARGAVSTEAFF.

Points on this clone: The sample holds other DNA sequences that translate to the same CDR3. The chain employs TRBV6-6 and TRBJ2-7; no reliable D call. This CDR3 comprises 13 residues. Looked up from germline, CDR1 is MNHNY and CDR2 is SVGAGI (reference sequence). With 2 bases removed from V and 2 bases from J, the gap between germline ends came to 7 bases. The CDR3: CASSYEVPYEQYF. In DNA form, the CDR3 reads TGTGCCAGCAGTTACGAGGTCCCCTACGAGCAGTACTTC.

CDR3 DNA sequence: TGTGCCAGCAGCTCCCTTACCGGGGAGCTGTTTTTT. It is translated as CASSSLTGELFF. The chain has TRBV13 and TRBJ2-2; D unresolved. The CDR3 is 12 amino acids. Deletions cut 4 bases from V and 5 bases from J, with 5 bases between. CDR1 and CDR2 from the germline V gene are PRHDT and FYEKMQ (reference sequence).

The rearrangement joins TRBV27 to TRBJ2-5, with a weak D call TRBD2 (6 bases). The CDR3 spans 15 residues. Germline values: CDR1 MNHEY, CDR2 SMNVEV (reference sequence). V lost 1 base to trimming and J lost 1 base, with 10 bases between them. Written as DNA, the CDR3 is TGTGCCAGCAGTTTATTGGTGGGGGGCCAAGAGACCCAGTACTTC. The encoded protein is CASSLLVGGQETQYF.

This clone was counted a single time. The chain combines TRBV4-2 with TRBJ2-2, with 7 bases identical to TRBD2. Germline lookup yields CDR1 LGHNA and CDR2 YNFKEQ. With V trimmed by 3 bases and J by 0 bases, 7 bases remained unmatched. This CDR3 comprises 17 residues. This CDR3 is CASSQGSTSTNTGELFF. CDR3 sequence (DNA): TGTGCCAGCAGCCAGGGATCGACTAGCACGAACACCGGGGAGCTGTTTTTT.

The V gene is TRBV11-2, the J gene TRBJ2-7; the match to TRBD1 covers 8 bases. Unmatched junction bases numbered 6, after V lost 5 bases and J lost 3 bases. The CDR3 length is 14 residues. Germline-derived CDR1 and CDR2 are SGHAT and FQNNGV. For the CDR3, the DNA is TGTGCCAGCAGCACCTCCGGGACAGGCTACGAGCAGTACTTC. Protein sequence: CASSTSGTGYEQYF.

This chain uses TRBV20-1 with TRBJ1-2; D gene ambiguous. The CDR3 runs 10 residues. V lost 8 bases and J lost 2, with 6 bases in between. Germline V CDR1 and CDR2: DFQATT, SNEGSKA (reference sequence). The CDR3: CSSRNYGYTF. CDR3 nucleotides: TGCAGTTCGCGCAACTATGGCTACACCTTC.

This sequence joins TRBV2 and TRBJ1-2; no firm D call. The CDR3 length is 13 residues. V shed 3 bases and J shed 4 bases, with 9 bases lying between them. Germline loops: CDR1 SNHLY, CDR2 FYNNEI. CDR3 region: CASSDRATYGYTF. The CDR3 DNA follows: TGTGCCAGCAGTGATAGGGCCACCTATGGCTACACCTTC.

The chain combines TRBV14 with TRBJ1-4; D is ambiguous. Trimming shortened V by 1 base and J by 3 bases, and 9 bases separated the two germline ends. Per the germline V gene, CDR1 is SGHDN and CDR2 is FVKESK. This CDR3 contains 15 residues. The CDR3 loop is CASSQVSGANEKLFF. In DNA, the CDR3 is TGTGCCAGCAGCCAAGTATCGGGTGCTAATGAAAAACTGTTTTTT.

The chain is built from TRBV4-1 and TRBJ2-3; 13 bases line up with TRBD2. The junction had 6 bases not matched to a gene; V was cut back by 3 bases and J by 6 bases. Germline-derived CDR1 and CDR2 are MGHRA and YSYEKL. This CDR3 region has 16 residues. The CDR3 nucleotides are TGCGCCAGCAGCCAGGGGACTAGCGGGACTACTGATACGCAGTATTTT. Translation: CASSQGTSGTTDTQYF.

This chain links TRBV5-1 with TRBJ2-7; possible D gene TRBD1, 6 bases. Trimming left V 5 bases short and J 2 bases short, with 14 bases between. This CDR3 has 14 amino acids. CDR1 and CDR2 (germline): SGHRS, YFSETQ. The CDR3 DNA reads TGCGCCAGCAGTGATGGACAGCCACCCTACGAGCAGTACTTC. It encodes CASSDGQPPYEQYF. Complete variable domain (other parts from reference TRBV5-1 and TRBJ2-7): KAGVTQTPRYLIKTRGQQVTLSCSPISGHRSVSWYQQTPGQGLQFLFEYFSETQRNKGNFPGRFSGRQFSNSRSEMNVSTLELGDSALYLCASSDGQPPYEQYFGPGTRLTVT.

The rearrangement joins TRBV28 to TRBJ2-7; perhaps TRBD2 as D (5 bases). The CDR3 runs to 14 residues. Per germline, CDR1 MDHEN and CDR2 SYDVKM. Trimming removed 3 bases from V and 4 bases from J, with 13 bases in between. The CDR3 DNA reads TGTGCCAGCAGTTTCGAGGGTCCCCCTTACGAGCAGTACTTC. This gives the protein CASSFEGPPYEQYF.

The chain joins TRBV5-1 to TRBJ1-4; D gene ambiguous. V lost 1 base to trimming and J lost 8 bases, with 9 bases between them. This CDR3 has 13 amino acids. Germline CDR1 reads SGHRS; CDR2 reads YFSETQ. In DNA form, the CDR3 reads TGCGCCAGCAGCTTGTGGACGGGGGAAAAACTGTTTTTT. It translates to CASSLWTGEKLFF.

The genes are TRBV18 and TRBJ2-7; D is ambiguous. The V end was cut by 2 bases, the J end by 2 bases, with 7 bases between. Germline V lookup: CDR1 KGHSH, CDR2 LQKENI. CDR3 size: 13 residues. The CDR3 DNA reads TGTGCCAGCTCACCATACTCCGCCTACGAGCAGTACTTC. Translation: CASSPYSAYEQYF.

This clone was found once. The V gene is TRBV10-3, the J gene TRBJ1-2; D remains unclear. V was clipped by 10 bases and J by 8 bases, with 14 bases between them. The CDR3 runs to 11 residues. Germline-derived CDR1 and CDR2 are ENHRY and SYGVKD. This CDR3 is CATFSGYGYTF. CDR3 nucleotide sequence: TGTGCCACCTTCTCGGGGTACGGCTACACCTTC.

The count of this clone is one. V usage is TRBV6-6 and J usage is TRBJ2-1, with TRBD1 identical over 8 bases. This CDR3 is built from 15 residues. V was pared by 6 bases and J by 3 bases, with 7 bases of the junction left unmatched. Germline CDR1 and CDR2: MNHNY and SVGAGI (reference sequence). This CDR3 is CASSPPDRDYNEQFF. For the CDR3, the DNA is TGTGCCAGCAGCCCACCGGACAGGGACTACAATGAGCAGTTCTTC.

The J gene is TRBJ2-7, the V gene TRBV6-5, with a weak D call TRBD1 (5 bases). Germline V gene sequence: CDR1 MNHEY, CDR2 SVGAGI. CDR3 size: 13 residues. Trimming removed 4 bases at V and 5 bases at J, with 12 bases between. The CDR3 coding sequence is TGTGCCAGCAGTTGGGCAGGGAAAAACGAGCAGTACTTC. Its protein is CASSWAGKNEQYF.

The chain couples TRBV30 to TRBJ1-5; the D gene is possibly TRBD1 (6 bases). CDR1 and CDR2 (germline): GTSNPN, SVGIG (reference sequence). The CDR3 is 15 residues long. Trimming cost V 3 bases and J 7 bases, with 19 bases left between them. Here the CDR3 DNA reads TGTGCCTGGAGCTCACAGGGACGTTCTGGGCAGCCCCAGCATTTT. Translating gives CAWSSQGRSGQPQHF.

This chain connects TRBV27 to TRBJ2-7; D may correspond to TRBD1 or TRBD2 (7 bases each). Germline CDR1 MNHEY, CDR2 SMNVEV (reference sequence). The CDR3 spans 16 residues. V was cut by 6 bases and J by 2 bases, with 20 bases left in between. In nucleotides, the CDR3 is TGTGCCAGCAGGGGGGAGGGGGCAGGGGCGCCCTACGAGCAGTACTTC. This gives the protein CASRGEGAGAPYEQYF.

About this clone: Other DNA variants within this sample encode the same CDR3. CDR3 nucleotide sequence: TGTGCCAGCAGCGTAGGGCAGGGGGCCTATGGCTACACCTTC. This encodes CASSVGQGAYGYTF. The chain carries TRBV9 and TRBJ1-2; TRBD1 matches at 8 bases. Trimming at V came to 0 bases and at J to 4 bases, leaving 2 bases not matched to a gene. The CDR3 is 14 amino acids. Germline values: CDR1 SGDLS, CDR2 YYNGEE.

The chain links TRBV12-5 to TRBJ2-7, with 8 bases matching TRBD1. CDR1 and CDR2 (germline): LGHNT, FRNRAP. V dropped 6 bases and J dropped 2; count of bases not matched to a gene: 6. This CDR3 is built from 14 residues. The CDR3 reads CASGADRGAYEQYF. The CDR3 nucleotides are TGTGCTAGTGGAGCAGACAGGGGCGCCTACGAGCAGTACTTC.

The gene calls are TRBV5-1 and TRBJ1-4; 7 bases agree with TRBD1. The CDR3 runs to 15 residues. The trim removed 3 bases at V and 0 bases at J, leaving 2 bases unmatched. In germline, CDR1 is SGHRS, CDR2 YFSETQ. CDR3 loop: CASSWGQSTNEKLFF. CDR3 DNA: TGCGCCAGCAGCTGGGGACAGTCAACTAATGAAAAACTGTTTTTT. Drawing the rest from reference TRBV5-1 and TRBJ1-4, the complete variable domain is KAGVTQTPRYLIKTRGQQVTLSCSPISGHRSVSWYQQTPGQGLQFLFEYFSETQRNKGNFPGRFSGRQFSNSRSEMNVSTLELGDSALYLCASSWGQSTNEKLFFGSGTQLSVL.

V gene TRBV27 combines with J gene TRBJ1-4; 11 nucleotides agree with TRBD1. The CDR3 extends over 17 amino acids. Trimming took 4 bases from V and 3 from J; bases not matched to a gene: 7. The germline V gene has CDR1 MNHEY and CDR2 SMNVEV (reference sequence). The CDR3 DNA reads as TGTGCCAGCAGTTCTGGACAGGGGGCTCTTGCTAATGAAAAACTGTTTTTT. It is translated as CASSSGQGALANEKLFF. The full variable domain, rest sourced from reference TRBV27 and TRBJ1-4, is EAQVTQNPRYLITVTGKKLTVTCSQNMNHEYMSWYRQDPGLGLRQIYYSMNVEVTDKGDVPEGYKVSRKEKRNFPLILESPSPNQTSLYFCASSSGQGALANEKLFFGSGTQLSVL.

The V gene is TRBV27, the J gene TRBJ1-1; unclear D gene. Trimming left V 5 bases short and J 4 bases short, with 14 bases between. The CDR3 is 14 amino acids. CDR1 and CDR2 (germline): MNHEY, SMNVEV (reference sequence). The CDR3 DNA reads as TGTGCCAGCAGTCCAATCACGGTTGGCACTGAAGCTTTCTTT. This codes for CASSPITVGTEAFF.

This chain connects TRBV27 to TRBJ1-6, with 8 bases aligning to TRBD1. This CDR3 is built from 15 residues. Per germline, CDR1 MNHEY and CDR2 SMNVEV (reference sequence). V lost 0 bases to trimming and J lost 6 bases; unmatched junction nucleotides: 1. Here the CDR3 DNA reads TGTGCCAGCAGTTTATCGGGACAGGTTAATTCACCCCTCCACTTT. It is translated as CASSLSGQVNSPLHF.

In its sample, this clone was seen once. This sequence joins TRBV2 and TRBJ2-3; the match to TRBD1 covers 7 bases. From germline, CDR1 is SNHLY and CDR2 FYNNEI. V shed 10 bases and J 1 base; nucleotides not matched to a gene: 14. CDR3 length equals 16 residues. The CDR3: CATEDSRDSRTDTQYF. DNA for the CDR3: TGTGCCACCGAGGACAGCCGGGACAGTCGCACAGATACGCAGTATTTT.

The V and J genes are TRBV12-5 and TRBJ1-2; perhaps TRBD1 as D (6 bases). Germline V gene sequence: CDR1 LGHNT, CDR2 FRNRAP. Trimming removed 6 bases from V and 9 bases from J, with 14 bases in between. This CDR3 is 12 amino acids long. The CDR3 nucleotides read TGTGCTAGTGGCTCCTCCGGGGGCCGCTACACCTTC. Its protein product is CASGSSGGRYTF.

The chain recombines TRBV7-2 with TRBJ2-7; 11 nucleotides agree with TRBD1. With 5 bases clipped from V and 1 base from J, the junction kept 4 bases outside the gene matches. Germline V gene lookup returns CDR1 SGHTA and CDR2 FQGNSA. This CDR3 has 15 amino acids. The CDR3 DNA sequence: TGTGCCAGCAGCGTGGGGACAGGGGGGTCCTACGAGCAGTACTTC. The encoded protein is CASSVGTGGSYEQYF.

This rearrangement joins TRBV7-9 to TRBJ2-4; no clear D gene. The CDR3 spans 15 residues. Germline V CDR1 and CDR2: SEHNR, FQNEAQ (reference sequence). Trimming left V 1 base short and J 0 bases short, with 7 bases between. The CDR3, as DNA: TGTGCCAGCAGCTTAGGTGGGATAGCCAAAAACATTCAGTACTTC. It yields the protein CASSLGGIAKNIQYF.